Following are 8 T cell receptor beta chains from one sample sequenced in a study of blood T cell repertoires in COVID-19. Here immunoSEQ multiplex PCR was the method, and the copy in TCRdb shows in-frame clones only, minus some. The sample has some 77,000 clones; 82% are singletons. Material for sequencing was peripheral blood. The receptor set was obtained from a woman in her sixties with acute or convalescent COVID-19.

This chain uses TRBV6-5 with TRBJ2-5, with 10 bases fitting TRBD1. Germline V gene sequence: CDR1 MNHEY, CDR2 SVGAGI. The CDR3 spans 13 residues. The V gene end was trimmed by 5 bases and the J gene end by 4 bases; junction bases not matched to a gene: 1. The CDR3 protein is CASSRQGAETQYF. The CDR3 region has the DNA TGTGCCAGCAGTCGACAGGGGGCAGAGACCCAGTACTTC.

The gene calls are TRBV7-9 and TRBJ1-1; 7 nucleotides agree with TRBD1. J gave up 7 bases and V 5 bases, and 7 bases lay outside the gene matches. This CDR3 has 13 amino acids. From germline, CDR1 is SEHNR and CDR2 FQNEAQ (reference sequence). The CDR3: CASSVAGGSEAFF. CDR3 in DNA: TGTGCCAGCAGCGTTGCAGGGGGGAGTGAAGCTTTCTTT.

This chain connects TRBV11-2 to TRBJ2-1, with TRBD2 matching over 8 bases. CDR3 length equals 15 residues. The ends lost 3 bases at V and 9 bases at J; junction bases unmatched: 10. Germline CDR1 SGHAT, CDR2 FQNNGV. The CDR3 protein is CASSFVAGGPGEQFF. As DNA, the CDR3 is TGTGCCAGCAGCTTTGTTGCGGGGGGCCCGGGTGAGCAGTTCTTC. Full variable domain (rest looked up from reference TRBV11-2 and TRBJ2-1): EAGVAQSPRYKIIEKRQSVAFWCNPISGHATLYWYQQILGQGPKLLIQFQNNGVVDDSQLPKDRFSAERLKGVDSTLKIQPAKLEDSAVYLCASSFVAGGPGEQFFGPGTRLTVL.

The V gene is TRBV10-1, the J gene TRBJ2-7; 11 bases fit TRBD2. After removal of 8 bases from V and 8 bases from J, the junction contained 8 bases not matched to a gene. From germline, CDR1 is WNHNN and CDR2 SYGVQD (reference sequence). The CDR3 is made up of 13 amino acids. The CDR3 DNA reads TGCGCCAGCGCCGGGACTAGCGGAGCAAAGCAGTACTTC. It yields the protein CASAGTSGAKQYF.

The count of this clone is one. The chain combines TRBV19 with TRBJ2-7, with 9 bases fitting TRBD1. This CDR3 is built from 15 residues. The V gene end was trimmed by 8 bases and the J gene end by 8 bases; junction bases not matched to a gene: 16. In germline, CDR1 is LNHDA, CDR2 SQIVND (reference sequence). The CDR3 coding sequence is TGTGCCAGTGGCGGAGCGGACAGGGGCGAAATAAAGCAGTACTTC. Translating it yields CASGGADRGEIKQYF.

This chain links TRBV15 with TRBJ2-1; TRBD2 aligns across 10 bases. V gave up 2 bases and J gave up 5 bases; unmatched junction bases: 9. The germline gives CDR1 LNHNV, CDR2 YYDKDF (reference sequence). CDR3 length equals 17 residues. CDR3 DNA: TGTGCCACCAGCAGAATTATCGGGACTAGCGAGCACAATGAGCAGTTCTTC. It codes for CATSRIIGTSEHNEQFF.

The CDR3 coding sequence is TGTGCCAGCAGCCCTCTGAGAGGCTCAGCTTTCTTT. As protein: CASSPLRGSAFF. The chain is built from TRBV3-1 (or the pseudogene TRBV3-2) and TRBJ1-1; no definite D call. Trimming pared 4 bases from V and 10 bases from J, leaving 13 bases between. Germline lookup yields CDR1 LGHDT and CDR2 YNNKEL (reference sequence). CDR3 size: 12 residues.

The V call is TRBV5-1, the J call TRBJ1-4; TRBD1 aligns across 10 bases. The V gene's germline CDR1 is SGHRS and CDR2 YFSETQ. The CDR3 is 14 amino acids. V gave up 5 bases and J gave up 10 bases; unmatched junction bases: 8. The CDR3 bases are TGCGCCAGCAGACCCGGGACAGGGGTTGGAAAACTGTTTTTT. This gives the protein CASRPGTGVGKLFF.